This T cell receptor beta chain was observed in a study of blood T cell repertoires in COVID-19. Study in general: PBMCs, B-cell-depleted T cells, or T cells were the source of the cDNA or gDNA that made up the material.

The CDR3 is made up of 13 amino acids. Germline V gives CDR1 SEHNR, CDR2 FQNEAQ (reference sequence). Trimming cost V 5 bases and J 5 bases, with 9 bases left between them. TCRdb keeps only in-frame clones here, not all; method: immunoSEQ multiplex PCR. The data contain about 100,000 clones, 70% to 90% of them singletons. The rearrangement links TRBV7-9 to TRBJ1-4; possible D gene TRBD1, 5 bases. The sample consisted of peripheral blood. The receptor's source is a woman between 25 and 40 years old with acute or convalescent COVID-19. The chain's CDR3 is CASSLGQNEKLFF. In DNA, the CDR3 is TGTGCCAGCAGCCTGGGGCAGAATGAAAAACTGTTTTTT.